This record concerns one T cell receptor beta chain sequence. Its antigen is not identified. From germline, CDR1 is SQVTM and CDR2 ANQGSEA. This CDR3 region has 14 residues. V was shortened by 0 bases and J by 5 bases, with 13 bases between the two germline ends. This record comes from a study of post-analysis software for immune sequencing data. Study-level results: With TRBV5-6, TRBV5-1 and TRBV20-1 included, about 5 TRBV segments were more frequent in patients than in controls. Compared with controls, patients showed significantly lower normalized Chao1 diversity.

The TCR beta cDNA libraries contained unique molecular identifiers. TCRdb recomputed calls from the PCR reads with MiXCR, one row per CDR3 protein. The data show around 700,000 distinct CDR3 sequences, with roughly three fifths seen just once and approximately 10% held by the top ten. This sequence originates from a girl aged 2-10 years with multiple sclerosis. Sequencing was carried out using blood. This chain joins TRBV29-1 and TRBJ1-2; D is perhaps TRBD1 (5 bases). DNA for the CDR3: TGCAGCGTTGAAGATCAGGACAAGGGATATGGCTACACCTTC. Its translation: CSVEDQDKGYGYTF.